This record looks at one TCR beta chain sequence and its context. Its antigen remains unidentified. The data belong to a study of CD8 T cells in ankylosing spondylitis. Whole-study results and caveats: Significant enrichment of disease-linked clones was reportedly seen in matched ankylosing spondylitis synovial fluid. The study identified a TCR beta motif of seven or eight highly homologous variants that appeared characteristic of ankylosing spondylitis blood.

TCRdb fed the 5' RACE reads into MiXCR, producing one record per CDR3 protein. The sample includes approximately 540,000 distinct CDR3 sequences, approximately 11% of them seen just once. The CDR3 extends over 12 amino acids. V was cut by 3 bases and J by 9 bases, with 9 bases left in between. Per germline, CDR1 LGHDT and CDR2 YNNKEL (reference sequence). Sequencing was carried out using blood, either unsorted or a sorted T cell fraction (not recorded which). The rearrangement uses TRBV3-1 and TRBJ2-1; D not certain. The sequence was obtained from a male donor with ankylosing spondylitis. CDR3 protein: CASSQVSGEQFF. Here the CDR3 DNA reads TGTGCCAGCAGCCAGGTATCCGGTGAGCAGTTCTTC.